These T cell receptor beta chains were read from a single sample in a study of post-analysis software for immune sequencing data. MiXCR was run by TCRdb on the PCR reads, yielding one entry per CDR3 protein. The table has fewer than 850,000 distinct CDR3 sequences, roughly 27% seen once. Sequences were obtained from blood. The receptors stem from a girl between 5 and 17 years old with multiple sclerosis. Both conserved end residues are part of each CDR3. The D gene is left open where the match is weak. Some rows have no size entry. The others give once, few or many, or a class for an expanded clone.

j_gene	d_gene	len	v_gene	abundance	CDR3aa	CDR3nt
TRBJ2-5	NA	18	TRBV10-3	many	CAISESGVVRINQETQYF	TGTGCCATCAGTGAGTCGGGGGTCGTCCGTATTAACCAAGAGACCCAGTACTTC
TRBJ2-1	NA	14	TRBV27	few	CASSFGLASDEQFF	TGTGCCAGTAGTTTTGGTCTAGCATCAGATGAGCAGTTCTTC
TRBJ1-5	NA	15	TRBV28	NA	CASSFAGGANQPQHF	TGTGCCAGCAGTTTTGCCGGGGGGGCAAATCAGCCCCAGCATTTT
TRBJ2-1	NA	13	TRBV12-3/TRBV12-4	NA	CASSSAGLREQFF	TGTGCCAGCAGTTCAGCAGGGTTGAGGGAGCAGTTCTTC
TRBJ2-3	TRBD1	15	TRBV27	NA	CASSARDRGSDTQYF	TGTGCCAGCAGTGCCCGGGACAGGGGGTCAGATACGCAGTATTTT
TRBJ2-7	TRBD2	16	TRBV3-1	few	CASSQVAGGHGYEQYF	TGTGCCAGCAGCCAAGTAGCGGGCGGACATGGGTACGAGCAGTACTTC
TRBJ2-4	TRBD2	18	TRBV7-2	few	CASSLEGLAGVAKNIQYF	TGTGCCAGCAGCTTAGAGGGCCTAGCGGGGGTAGCCAAAAACATTCAGTACTTC
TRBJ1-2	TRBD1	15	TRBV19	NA	CASSIPGQGASGYTF	TGTGCCAGTAGTATCCCGGGACAGGGGGCGTCTGGCTACACCTTC
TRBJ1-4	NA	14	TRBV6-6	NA	CASSYLRGNEKLFF	TGTGCCAGCAGTTACCTGAGAGGGAATGAAAAACTGTTTTTT
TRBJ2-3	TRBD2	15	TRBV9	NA	CASSALAGRTDTQYF	TGTGCCAGCAGCGCACTAGCGGGACGCACAGATACGCAGTATTTT
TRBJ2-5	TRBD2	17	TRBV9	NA	CASSELPRAGTRPPQYF	TGTGCCAGCAGCGAGCTTCCGCGGGCGGGGACTAGGCCTCCCCAGTACTTC
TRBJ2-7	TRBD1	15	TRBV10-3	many	CAISESGQGFDEQYF	TGTGCCATCAGTGAGTCGGGACAGGGCTTTGACGAGCAGTACTTC
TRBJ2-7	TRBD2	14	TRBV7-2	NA	CASSGGRQTYEQYF	TGTGCCAGCAGCGGCGGGAGGCAAACCTACGAGCAGTACTTC
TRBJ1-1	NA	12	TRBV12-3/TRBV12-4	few	CASCNRGTEAFF	TGTGCCAGCTGCAACCGGGGGACTGAAGCTTTCTTT
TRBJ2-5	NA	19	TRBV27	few	CASSPRRPDSWGKQETQYF	TGTGCCAGCAGTCCCCGAAGGCCGGACAGTTGGGGTAAACAAGAGACCCAGTACTTC
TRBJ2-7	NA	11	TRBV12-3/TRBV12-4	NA	CASSRTHEQYF	TGTGCCAGCAGTCGGACTCACGAGCAGTACTTC
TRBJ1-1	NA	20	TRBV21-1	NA	CASSKALVGFYNRRDTEAFF	TGTGCCAGCAGCAAAGCGCTGGTGGGGTTTTACAACCGCCGGGACACTGAGGCTTTCTTT
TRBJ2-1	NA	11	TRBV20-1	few	CSASRGNEQFF	TGCAGTGCTAGCCGGGGCAATGAGCAGTTCTTC
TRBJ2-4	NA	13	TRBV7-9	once	CASSFGGENIQYF	TGTGCCAGCAGCTTCGGGGGCGAAAACATTCAGTACTTC
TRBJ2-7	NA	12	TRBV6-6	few	CASSFPSEEQYF	TGTGCCAGCAGTTTCCCATCGGAGGAGCAGTACTTC
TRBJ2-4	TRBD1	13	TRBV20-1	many	CSARDWTGNIQYF	TGCAGTGCTAGAGACTGGACAGGAAACATTCAGTACTTC
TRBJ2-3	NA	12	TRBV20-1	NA	CSAIFGTDTQYF	TGCAGTGCGATATTCGGCACAGATACGCAGTATTTT
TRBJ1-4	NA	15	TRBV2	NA	CASSGGSGTNEKLFF	TGTGCCAGCAGTGGGGGAAGCGGGACTAATGAAAAACTGTTTTTT
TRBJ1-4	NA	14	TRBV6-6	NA	CASSVDGENEKLFF	TGTGCCAGCAGTGTAGACGGAGAGAATGAAAAACTGTTTTTT
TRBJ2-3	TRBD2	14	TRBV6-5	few	CASSRTSSTDTQYF	TGTGCCAGCTCCCGGACTAGCAGCACAGATACGCAGTATTTT
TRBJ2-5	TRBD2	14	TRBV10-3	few	CAISDASGSETQYF	TGTGCCATCAGTGATGCTAGCGGGTCGGAGACCCAGTACTTC